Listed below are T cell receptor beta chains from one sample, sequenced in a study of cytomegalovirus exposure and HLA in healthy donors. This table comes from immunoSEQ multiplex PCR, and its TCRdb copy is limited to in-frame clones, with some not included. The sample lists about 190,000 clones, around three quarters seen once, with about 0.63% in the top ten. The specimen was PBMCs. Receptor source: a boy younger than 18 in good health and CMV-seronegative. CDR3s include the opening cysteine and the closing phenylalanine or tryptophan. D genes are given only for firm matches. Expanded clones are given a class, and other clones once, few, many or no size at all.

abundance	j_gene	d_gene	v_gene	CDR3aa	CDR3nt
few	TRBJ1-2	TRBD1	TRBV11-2	CASSLDGQGGMVYGYTF	TGTGCCAGCAGCTTGGACGGACAGGGAGGTATGGTCTATGGCTACACCTTC
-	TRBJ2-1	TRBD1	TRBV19	CASSIIRDRNNEQFF	TGTGCCAGTAGTATAATCCGGGACAGAAACAATGAGCAGTTCTTC
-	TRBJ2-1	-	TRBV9	CASSVGDYNEQFF	TGTGCCAGCAGCGTAGGAGATTACAATGAGCAGTTCTTC
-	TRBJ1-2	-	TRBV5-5	CASSLSYTIHGYTF	TGTGCCAGCAGCTTGTCTTACACCATACATGGCTACACCTTC
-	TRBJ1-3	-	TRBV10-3	CAISARGNYSGNTIYF	TGTGCCATCAGTGCCCGGGGGAACTACTCTGGAAACACCATATATTTT
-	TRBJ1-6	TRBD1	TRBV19	CASATGVSSYNSPLHF	TGTGCCAGCGCGACAGGGGTGAGCTCCTATAATTCACCCCTCCACTTT
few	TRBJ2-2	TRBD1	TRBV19	CATEQGARTGELFF	TGTGCCACCGAACAGGGGGCGAGGACCGGGGAGCTGTTTTTT
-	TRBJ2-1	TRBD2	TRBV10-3	CAISPTDGLAGSSYNEQFF	TGTGCCATCAGCCCGACTGACGGACTAGCGGGGTCCTCCTACAATGAGCAGTTCTTC
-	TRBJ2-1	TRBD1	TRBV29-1	CSAADRGVGEQFF	TGCAGCGCCGCGGACAGGGGAGTAGGTGAGCAGTTCTTC
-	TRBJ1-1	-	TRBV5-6	CASSLMIQGPLNTEAFF	TGTGCCAGCAGCTTAATGATACAGGGCCCTTTGAACACTGAAGCTTTCTTT
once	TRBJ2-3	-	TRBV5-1	CASSLATGKPGRGRTDTQYF	TGCGCCAGCAGCTTGGCGACTGGGAAACCGGGAAGAGGGCGCACAGATACGCAGTATTTT
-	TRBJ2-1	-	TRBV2	CASSEMDGRDNEQFF	TGTGCCAGCAGTGAAATGGACGGGAGAGACAATGAGCAGTTCTTC
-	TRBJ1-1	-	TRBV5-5	CASSLSQQGVTEAFF	TGTGCCAGCAGCTTGAGTCAACAGGGAGTGACTGAAGCTTTCTTT
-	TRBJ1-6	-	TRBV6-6	CASSYSQGRSPLHF	TGTGCCAGCAGTTACTCGCAGGGGCGGTCACCCCTCCACTTT
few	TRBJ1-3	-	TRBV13	CASSFTLDSSSGNTIYF	TGTGCCAGCAGCTTCACGCTGGACAGTAGCTCTGGAAACACCATATATTTT
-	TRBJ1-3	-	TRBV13	CASSLGLSSGNTIYF	TGTGCCAGCAGCTTAGGCCTAAGCTCTGGAAACACCATATATTTT
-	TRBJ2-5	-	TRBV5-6	CASSPRLGGETQYF	TGTGCCAGCAGCCCAAGACTAGGCGGGGAGACCCAGTACTTC
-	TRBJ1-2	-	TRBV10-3	CAIRPEGGLSYGYTF	TGTGCCATCAGACCAGAGGGTGGGCTTTCCTATGGCTACACCTTC
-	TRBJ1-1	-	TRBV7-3	CASSFGGNTEAFF	TGTGCCAGCAGCTTTGGCGGGAACACTGAAGCTTTCTTT
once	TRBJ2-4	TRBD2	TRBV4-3	CASSQGGFSAGGAKNIQYF	TGCGCCAGCAGCCAAGGTGGTTTCTCGGCGGGGGGGGCCAAAAACATTCAGTACTTC
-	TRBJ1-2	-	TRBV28	CASSLGIGAGYTF	TGTGCCAGCAGTTTAGGTATTGGGGCTGGCTACACCTTC
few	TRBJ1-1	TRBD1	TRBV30	CAWSAGDRTFLATEAFF	TGTGCCTGGAGTGCCGGGGACAGGACTTTTTTGGCCACTGAAGCTTTCTTT
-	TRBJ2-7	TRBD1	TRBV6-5	CASSPLGQGDKQYF	TGTGCCAGCAGTCCTCTGGGACAGGGAGACAAGCAGTACTTC
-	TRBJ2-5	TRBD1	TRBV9	CASSVAGTGGGETQYF	TGTGCCAGCAGCGTAGCTGGAACAGGGGGAGGTGAGACCCAGTACTTC
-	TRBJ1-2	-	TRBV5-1	CASSLAEPFLYTF	TGCGCCAGCAGCTTGGCCGAGCCCTTTCTCTACACCTTC
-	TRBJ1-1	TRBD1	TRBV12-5	CASGLTGTVDLNTEAFF	TGTGCTAGTGGTTTAACCGGGACAGTCGACTTGAACACTGAAGCTTTCTTT
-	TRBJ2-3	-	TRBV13	CASSFFRITDTQYF	TGTGCCAGCAGCTTCTTCAGGATCACAGATACGCAGTATTTT
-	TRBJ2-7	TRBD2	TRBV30	CAGKQQLAGVSEQYF	TGTGCCGGCAAACAGCAGCTAGCGGGAGTGTCAGAGCAGTACTTC
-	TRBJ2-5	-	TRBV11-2	CASSSNWQTQYF	TGTGCCAGCAGCTCGAATTGGCAGACCCAGTACTTC
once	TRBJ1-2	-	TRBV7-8	CASSLTEGLHYGYTF	TGTGCCAGCAGCTTAACTGAGGGATTACACTATGGCTACACCTTC
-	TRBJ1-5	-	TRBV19	CASSIEQYPQPQHF	TGTGCCAGTAGTATAGAGCAGTATCCTCAGCCCCAGCATTTT
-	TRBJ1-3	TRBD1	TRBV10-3	CAISSDRAGNTIYF	TGTGCCATCAGTTCGGACAGGGCTGGAAACACCATATATTTT